This T cell receptor (beta chain) was found in a study of vaccination effects on CD4 cells after COVID-19. Study in general: The vaccine given was either BNT162b2 or mRNA-1273, in two doses. A few million PBMC were placed in each well, which was supplemented with approximately 9.7 IU/ml IL-2 and 10 ug/ml peptides.

The CDR3 is 15 residues long. Germline loops: CDR1 SGHRS, CDR2 YFSETQ. V was clipped by 4 bases and J by 1 base, with 14 bases between them. TCRdb's table, derived via immunoSEQ multiplex PCR, lists solely in-frame clones and lacks some. The table records tens of thousands of clones, around 80% of them present only once. This clone has only one observation. Its target is not known. Upon completion of roughly ten days in culture, CD4+ T cells were isolated. On day 3 and again on day 7, half the medium was replaced with IL-2 medium. The chain joins TRBV5-1 to TRBJ1-1; no reliable D call. Sequenced material: CD4+ T cells from PBMCs cultured without peptide, taken before COVID-19 vaccination. The origin of this receptor is a human donor who received a COVID-19 vaccine. In DNA form, the CDR3 reads TGCGCCAGCAGCCTCTTAGAGGCCCCGAACACTGAAGCTTTCTTT. As protein: CASSLLEAPNTEAFF.